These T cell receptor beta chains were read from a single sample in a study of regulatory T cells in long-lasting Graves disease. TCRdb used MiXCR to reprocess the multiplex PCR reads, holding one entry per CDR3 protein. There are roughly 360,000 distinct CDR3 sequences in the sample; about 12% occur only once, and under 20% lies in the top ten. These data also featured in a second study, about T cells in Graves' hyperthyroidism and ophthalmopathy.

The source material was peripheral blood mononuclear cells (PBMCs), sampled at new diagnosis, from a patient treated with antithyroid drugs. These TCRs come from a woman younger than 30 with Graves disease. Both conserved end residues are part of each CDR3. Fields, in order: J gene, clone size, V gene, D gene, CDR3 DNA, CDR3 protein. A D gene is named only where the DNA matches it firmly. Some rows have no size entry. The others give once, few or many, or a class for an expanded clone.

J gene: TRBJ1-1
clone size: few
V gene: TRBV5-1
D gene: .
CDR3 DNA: TGCGCCAGCAGCATACAACCGAACACTGAAGCTTTCTTT
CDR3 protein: CASSIQPNTEAFF

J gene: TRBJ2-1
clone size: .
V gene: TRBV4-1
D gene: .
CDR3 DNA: TGCGCCAGCAGCCGCTTGCGGGGGCCCACATCTACCAATGAGCAGTTCTTC
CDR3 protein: CASSRLRGPTSTNEQFF

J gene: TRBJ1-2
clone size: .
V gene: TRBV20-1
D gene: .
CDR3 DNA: TGCAGTGCTTACGCAGGGCAGAATGTGGGTGTTGGCTACACCTTC
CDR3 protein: CSAYAGQNVGVGYTF

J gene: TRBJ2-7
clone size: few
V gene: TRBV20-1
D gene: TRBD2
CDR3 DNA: TGCAGTGCCATCGGGGGGAACTCCTACGAGCAGTACTTC
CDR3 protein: CSAIGGNSYEQYF

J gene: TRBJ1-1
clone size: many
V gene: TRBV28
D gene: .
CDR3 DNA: TGTGCCAGCGGGGTTCTGAACACTGAAGCTTTCTTT
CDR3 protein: CASGVLNTEAFF

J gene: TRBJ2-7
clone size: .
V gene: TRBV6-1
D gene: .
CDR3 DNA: TGTGCCAGCAGTGAGAGGTACTACGAGCAGTACTTC
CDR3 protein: CASSERYYEQYF

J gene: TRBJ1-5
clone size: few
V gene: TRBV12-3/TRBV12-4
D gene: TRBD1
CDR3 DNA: TGTGCCAGCAGTGCCGGGACAGGGGGCCCTCAGCCCCAGCATTTT
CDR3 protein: CASSAGTGGPQPQHF

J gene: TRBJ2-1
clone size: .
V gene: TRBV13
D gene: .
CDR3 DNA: TGTGCCAGCAGCTTAGGGAGGGAGGAGCAGTTCTTC
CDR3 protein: CASSLGREEQFF

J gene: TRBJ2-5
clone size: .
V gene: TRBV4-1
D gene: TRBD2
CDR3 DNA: TGCGCCAGCAGCCCCGAGACTAGCGGGAGGGCCAAGGAGACCCAGTACTTC
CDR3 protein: CASSPETSGRAKETQYF

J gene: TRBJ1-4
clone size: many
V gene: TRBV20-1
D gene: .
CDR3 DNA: TGCAGTGCTAGAGATGAGGGCAGAGGGTTCCCCTTAGGGTTTTTT
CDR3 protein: CSARDEGRGFPLGFF

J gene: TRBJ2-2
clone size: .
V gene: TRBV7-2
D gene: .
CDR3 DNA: TGTGCCAGCAGCTTATGGTTCGATCAGAGGAAAACCGGGGAGCTGTTTTTT
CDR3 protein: CASSLWFDQRKTGELFF

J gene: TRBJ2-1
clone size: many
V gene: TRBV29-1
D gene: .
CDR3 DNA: TGCAGCGGTAGCACAGCAGGCTACAATGAGCAGTTCTTC
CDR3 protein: CSGSTAGYNEQFF

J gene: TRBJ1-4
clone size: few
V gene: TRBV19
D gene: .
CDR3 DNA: TGTGCCAGTAGTAGGCGGACGGGTAGTGAAAAACTGTTTTTT
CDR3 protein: CASSRRTGSEKLFF

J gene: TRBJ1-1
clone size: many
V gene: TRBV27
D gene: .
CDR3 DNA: TGTGCCAGCAGTTTTGCGGGGGGACGGAACACTGAAGCTTTCTTT
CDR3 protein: CASSFAGGRNTEAFF

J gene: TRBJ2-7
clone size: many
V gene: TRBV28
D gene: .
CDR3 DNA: TGTGCCAGCAGTTTAGCAGGGGACCACGAGCAGTACTTC
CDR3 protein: CASSLAGDHEQYF

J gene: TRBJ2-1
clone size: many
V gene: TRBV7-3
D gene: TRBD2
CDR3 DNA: TGTGCCAGCAGCGCAACTAGCGGAGCTTACAATGAGCAGTTCTTC
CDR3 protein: CASSATSGAYNEQFF

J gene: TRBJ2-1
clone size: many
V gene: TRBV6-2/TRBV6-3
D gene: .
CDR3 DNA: TGTGCCAGCAGTTACTCGAGGCATGTTGAGCAGTTCTTC
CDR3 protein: CASSYSRHVEQFF